This T cell receptor (beta chain) was obtained from a study of human T cells and chemical hapten exposure. About the research overall: It was small differences in pooled library volume that mainly caused per-sample TCR yields to vary.

The study used a library that attached unique molecular identifiers to individual cDNA molecules. TCRdb used MiXCR to reprocess the RACE reads, holding one entry per CDR3 protein. This sample yields 75,000 to 90,000 distinct CDR3 sequences, of which under 13% are seen a single time; under 1.5% belongs to the top ten. Specified time point: patch test 1, 2 weeks after DPC sensitization. Treatment specified: therapeutic diphenylcyclopropenone sensitization with weekly scalp DPC. The source of this sequence is a woman between 45 and 65 years old with alopecia areata. Some clones in this sample may be carry-over from other donors' samples. Material: whole blood, obtained in connection with sensitization to the hapten diphenylcyclopropenone (DPC).

CDR3 sequence reads: CASSPGASTDTQYF. DNA for the CDR3: TGTGCCAGCTCACCGGGGGCCTCCACAGATACGCAGTATTTT. The rearrangement uses TRBV18 and TRBJ2-3, with D maybe TRBD1 (6 bases). CDR1 KGHSH and CDR2 LQKENI come from the germline V gene. The CDR3 contains 14 residues. Trimming pared 3 bases from V and 2 bases from J, leaving 9 bases between.